Each of the 11 T cell receptor beta chains below was sequenced from the same sample in a study of blood T cell repertoires in COVID-19. TCRdb's table, derived via immunoSEQ multiplex PCR, lists solely in-frame clones and lacks some. The sample includes roughly 200,000 clones, approximately 78% of them seen just once. The specimen was peripheral blood. The receptors stem from an elderly woman with COVID-19, enrolled during active disease.

CDR3 loop: CASSVRQGSYNEQFF. CDR3 DNA: TGTGCCAGCAGCGTCCGACAGGGGTCTTACAATGAGCAGTTCTTC. The V gene is TRBV5-4, the J gene TRBJ2-1; TRBD1 aligns across 8 bases. Per the germline V gene, CDR1 is SGHNT and CDR2 is YYREEE (reference sequence). This CDR3 is 15 amino acids long. Trimming cost V 4 bases and J 4 bases; bases outside gene matches: 7.

The rearrangement links TRBV5-1 to TRBJ1-2, with a tentative D call TRBD1 (5 bases). CDR1 is SGHRS and CDR2 is YFSETQ in the germline V gene. V lost 4 bases to trimming and J lost 0 bases, with 16 bases between them. The CDR3 sequence is 16 residues long. CDR3 sequence (DNA): TGCGCCAGCAGCCCCGCAGGGTCGTATTCTAACTATGGCTACACCTTC. Protein sequence: CASSPAGSYSNYGYTF.

This clone has only one observation. The rearrangement links TRBV19 to TRBJ1-5; 8 bases agree with TRBD1. Germline CDR1 LNHDA, CDR2 SQIVND (reference sequence). The CDR3 totals 16 residues. Losses at the gene ends were 6 bases for V and 2 bases for J; bases not matched to a gene: 9. The CDR3 DNA reads TGTGCCAGTAGCACGGGACAGGCGAGTGGCAATCAGCCCCAGCATTTT. This codes for CASSTGQASGNQPQHF. The entire variable domain, with the rest obtained from reference TRBV19 and TRBJ1-5, is as follows: DGGITQSPKYLFRKEGQNVTLSCEQNLNHDAMYWYRQDPGQGLRLIYYSQIVNDFQKGDIAEGYSVSREKKESFPLTVTSAQKNPTAFYLCASSTGQASGNQPQHFGDGTRLSIL.

For the CDR3, the DNA is TGTGCCAGCAGTTACGGCGACAGATACTCTGGAAACACCATATATTTT. Amino acids: CASSYGDRYSGNTIYF. The chain combines TRBV6-5 with TRBJ1-3; a weak D match, TRBD1 (5 bases). CDR1 MNHEY and CDR2 SVGAGI come from the germline V gene. The CDR3 runs 16 residues. Trimming pared 2 bases from V and 0 bases from J, leaving 11 bases between.

This clone occurred a few times. The rearrangement uses TRBV30 and TRBJ1-2; TRBD1 is a possible D gene (5 bases). Germline V gene sequence: CDR1 GTSNPN, CDR2 SVGIG (reference sequence). This CDR3 contains 13 residues. Trimming took 2 bases from V and 3 from J, leaving 10 bases between them. The CDR3 DNA is TGTGCCTGGAGTAAGGGGTGGGACTATGGCTACACCTTC. As protein: CAWSKGWDYGYTF.

J is TRBJ1-2 and V is TRBV5-1; 7 bases fit TRBD1. CDR3 length: 14 residues. J gave up 4 bases and V 4 bases, and 7 bases lay outside the gene matches. Germline V CDR1 and CDR2: SGHRS, YFSETQ. CDR3 amino acids: CASSVRDSIYGYTF. The CDR3, as DNA: TGCGCCAGCAGCGTACGGGACAGTATCTATGGCTACACCTTC.

This clone was observed a single time. The chain employs TRBV5-1 and TRBJ2-3, with 14 nucleotides matching TRBD2. The CDR3 sequence is 14 residues long. The V gene's germline CDR1 is SGHRS and CDR2 YFSETQ. With V trimmed by 7 bases and J by 8 bases, 6 bases remained unmatched. This CDR3 reads CASLSGTSGSTQYF. CDR3 DNA: TGCGCCAGCCTCTCCGGGACTAGCGGGAGTACGCAGTATTTT.

The chain recombines TRBV6-2 or TRBV6-3 with TRBJ2-6; 8 bases match TRBD1. CDR3 size: 16 residues. Germline lookup yields CDR1 MNHEY and CDR2 SVGEGT. J gave up 4 bases and V 3 bases, and 5 bases lay outside the gene matches. The CDR3 spells CASSYSDRAGANVLTF. CDR3 DNA: TGTGCCAGCAGTTATTCGGACAGGGCAGGGGCCAACGTCCTGACTTTC.

This chain uses TRBV28 with TRBJ2-1, with D perhaps TRBD1 (5 bases). Germline CDR1 and CDR2: MDHEN and SYDVKM. This CDR3 is built from 12 residues. V was clipped by 2 bases and J by 13 bases, with 12 bases between them. CDR3 amino acids: CASSLRMGPQFF. The CDR3 DNA follows: TGTGCCAGCAGTTTAAGGATGGGGCCCCAGTTCTTC.

The chain has TRBV18 and TRBJ2-5, with TRBD2 matching 8 bases. V lost 8 bases and J lost 5; bases outside the gene matches: 16. Germline V gene lookup returns CDR1 KGHSH and CDR2 LQKENI. This CDR3 has 16 amino acids. CDR3 sequence: CASATSSGGAKETQYF. The CDR3, as DNA: TGTGCCAGCGCGACCTCTTCGGGGGGGGCCAAGGAGACCCAGTACTTC.

Turning to this clone: A junction boundary mismatches the germline segment, possibly from a read error. This sequence joins TRBV7-7 and TRBJ1-1; 8 nucleotides line up with TRBD1. The germline V gene encodes CDR1 SSHAT and CDR2 FNYEAQ (reference sequence). The CDR3 length is 15 residues. CDR3 sequence (DNA): TGTGCTAGCAGCTGGGACAGGCCGGCGAACACTGAAGCTTTCTTT. This gives the protein CASSWDRPANTEAFF. The whole variable domain, filled in from reference TRBV7-7 and TRBJ1-1, reads GAGVSQSPRYKVTKRGQDVTLRCDPISSHATLYWYQQALGQGPEFLTYFNYEAQPDKSGLPSDRFSAERPEGSISTLTIQRTEQRDSAMYRCASSWDRPANTEAFFGQGTRLTVV.